Shown below are 17 T cell receptor beta chains from a single sample sequenced in a study of molecular identifiers for immune sequencing clone quantification. From the PCR reads, TCRdb called clonotypes with MiXCR, one entry per CDR3 protein. The sample comprises 60,000 to 70,000 distinct CDR3 sequences, 18% of which are singletons, and over 1.3% rests with the top ten. Sample: naive CD8+ T cells from blood, with Jurkat cell RNA spiked in. Specified subset: FACS-sorted CD8+CD4-CCR7+CD45RA+ naive T cells. Every receptor here comes from a human donor in good health. Some libraries in this study had Jurkat cell RNA spiked in.

The chain joins TRBV12-5 to TRBJ1-1, with 7 bases lining up with TRBD1. The trim removed 4 bases at V and 4 bases at J, leaving 9 bases unmatched. The CDR3 length is 15 residues. The germline V gene has CDR1 LGHNT and CDR2 FRNRAP. The CDR3 nucleotides read TGTGCTAGTGGTTCTGCCGGGACAGTGATCACTGAAGCTTTCTTT. Translated, it gives CASGSAGTVITEAFF.

The chain has TRBV2 and TRBJ2-1, with 14 bases fitting TRBD2. Germline trimming cut 6 bases from V and 4 bases from J; bases unmatched to any gene: 11. Germline-derived CDR1 and CDR2 are SNHLY and FYNNEI. The CDR3 length is 18 residues. CDR3 sequence (DNA): TGTGCCAGCAGGCCTCCGGGACTAGCGGGAGAGGGTTACAATGAGCAGTTCTTC. Translating gives CASRPPGLAGEGYNEQFF.

This clonotype was recorded many times. V usage is TRBV6-1 and J usage is TRBJ1-1; no reliable D call. Trimming removed 10 bases from V and 8 bases from J, with 11 bases in between. The length of the CDR3 is 10 residues. Germline CDR1 reads MNHNS; CDR2 reads SASEGT. CDR3 protein: CAIQKWEAFF. CDR3 DNA: TGTGCCATTCAAAAATGGGAAGCTTTCTTT.

This clonotype was counted ten times or more. The chain employs TRBV15 and TRBJ2-3, with D uncertain. The CDR3 has 16 amino acids. V dropped 0 bases and J dropped 3 bases, with 13 bases sitting between them. Germline V gives CDR1 LNHNV, CDR2 YYDKDF (reference sequence). CDR3 coding DNA: TGTGCCACCAGCAGAGAAGGCGGCCGACTGACAGATACGCAGTATTTT. Its protein product is CATSREGGRLTDTQYF.

Remarks on this clonotype: This clone may be a read error of a much larger clone one base away. This chain links TRBV7-9 with TRBJ2-1; 7 nucleotides align to TRBD1. The CDR3 totals 18 residues. The germline V gene has CDR1 SEHNR and CDR2 FQNEAQ (reference sequence). The CDR3 loop reads CASSFEQGVGTAYNEQSF. The CDR3 DNA reads TGTGCCAGCAGCTTCGAACAAGGGGTCGGGACAGCATACAATGAGCAGTCCTTC.

This clonotype was seen ten or more times. The chain is built from TRBV4-3 and TRBJ2-3, with 13 bases that match TRBD2. V lost 0 bases and J lost 6; bases outside the gene matches: 6. The V gene's germline CDR1 is LGHNA and CDR2 YSLEER. This CDR3 spans 17 amino acids. CDR3 nucleotide sequence: TGCGCCAGCAGCCAAGATTTACTAGCGGGAGGGCTGGATACGCAGTATTTT. It is translated as CASSQDLLAGGLDTQYF.

V and J are TRBV7-9 and TRBJ2-1; TRBD2 is a possible D gene (5 bases). Germline V gene lookup returns CDR1 SEHNR and CDR2 FQNEAQ (reference sequence). V lost 2 bases and J 12 bases, leaving 11 bases between the germline ends. The CDR3 spans 12 residues. This chain's CDR3 is CASSLPDGGQFF. CDR3 nucleotides: TGTGCCAGCAGCTTACCTGATGGAGGGCAGTTCTTC.

Only a few counts were recorded for this clonotype. Possible read error: a much larger clone is one base away. The CDR3 ends on some other residue instead of the conserved phenylalanine or tryptophan, so this is likely a read error. This sequence joins TRBV12-3 or TRBV12-4 and TRBJ2-4; a weak D match, TRBD2 (6 bases). The CDR3 runs 14 residues. The germline V and J ends were trimmed by 6 bases and 7 bases, with 16 bases remaining between them. The CDR3 sequence: CASSLGTAVNIQYL. In DNA, the CDR3 is TGTGCCAGCAGCCTTGGGACTGCGGTGAACATTCAGTACTTA.

This clonotype came up many times. The genes are TRBV6-2 or TRBV6-3 and TRBJ2-2; 8 bases line up with TRBD1. With 0 bases clipped from V and 3 bases from J, the junction kept 9 bases outside the gene matches. Germline V gene data show CDR1 as MNHEY and CDR2 as SVGEGT. There are 18 residues in the CDR3. CDR3 sequence reads: CASSYSMRQGFDTGELFF. The CDR3 nucleotides read TGTGCCAGCAGTTACTCGATGAGACAGGGGTTTGACACCGGGGAGCTGTTTTTT.

Details on this clonotype: A read error is possible here, since a much larger clone lies one base away. The rearrangement links TRBV6-6 to TRBJ2-5; no definite D call. The CDR3 runs 12 residues. CDR1 is MNHNY and CDR2 is SVGAGI in the germline V gene (reference sequence). CDR3 in amino acids: CASSAYQESQYF. In DNA form, the CDR3 reads TGTGCCAGCAGTGCGTACCAAGAGTCCCAGTACTTC.

In the case of this clonotype: Possible read error: a much larger clone is one base away. The chain couples TRBV4-2 to TRBJ1-1; D call uncertain. Germline V lookup: CDR1 LGHNA, CDR2 YNFKEQ. The CDR3 covers 12 residues. The CDR3 loop reads CASSQENTEALF. The CDR3 nucleotides are TGTGCCAGCAGCCAAGAAAACACTGAAGCTCTCTTT.

This clonotype was recorded many times. The J gene is TRBJ2-6, the V gene TRBV12-3 or TRBV12-4, with D unclear. The CDR3 totals 11 residues. Trimming left V 6 bases short and J 16 bases short, with 13 bases between. The CDR3 region is CASRRGGPLTF. In nucleotides, the CDR3 is TGTGCCAGCAGGAGAGGCGGCCCTCTGACTTTC.

As concerns this clonotype: A much larger clonotype is one base distant, so this may be a read error. The V call is TRBV4-2, the J call TRBJ2-1; 9 bases line up with TRBD1. Germline CDR1 is LGHNA and CDR2 is YNFKEQ. The trim removed 7 bases at V and 8 bases at J, leaving 12 bases unmatched. The CDR3 runs 15 residues. For the CDR3, the DNA is TGTGCCAGCAATATGGGACAGGGCATAGAGGATGAGCAGTTCTTC. Residues: CASNMGQGIEDEQFF.

This clonotype was picked up many times. The rearrangement links TRBV27 to TRBJ1-5; a possible D gene is TRBD1 (5 bases). The CDR3 is 16 residues long. V was cut by 5 bases and J by 9 bases, with 23 bases left in between. Germline V gene lookup returns CDR1 MNHEY and CDR2 SMNVEV (reference sequence). The CDR3 reads CASSPSVGHSMLPQHF. For the CDR3, the DNA is TGTGCCAGCAGTCCGAGTGTCGGACACTCAATGTTGCCCCAGCATTTT.

V gene TRBV15 combines with J gene TRBJ2-7; D is perhaps TRBD2 (5 bases). The germline gives CDR1 LNHNV, CDR2 YYDKDF (reference sequence). Trimming cost V 3 bases and J 1 base, with 7 bases left between them. The CDR3 is 13 residues long. CDR3 residues: CATSSGESYEQYF. CDR3 bases: TGTGCCACCAGCAGCGGGGAGTCCTACGAGCAGTACTTC.

With regard to this clonotype: One end of the junction fails to match germline, which may point to a read error. V is TRBV29-1 and J is TRBJ2-7; 12 nucleotides agree with TRBD2. CDR1 SQVTM and CDR2 ANQGSEA come from the germline V gene. The CDR3 is made up of 15 amino acids. The CDR3: CSVGGLAGSAYGQYF. CDR3 DNA sequence: TGCAGCGTTGGAGGACTAGCGGGAAGTGCCTACGGGCAGTACTTC.

In this sample, this clonotype turned up a few times. The chain recombines TRBV11-3 with TRBJ1-1; the D is unclear. This CDR3 comprises 13 residues. V was pared by 5 bases and J by 12 bases, with 19 bases between. The V gene's germline CDR1 is SGHNT and CDR2 YENEEA. The DNA for the CDR3 is TGTGCCAGCAGCGATAGGACGGAACCCCAGACTTTCTTT. The encoded protein is CASSDRTEPQTFF.